The rows below give T cell receptor beta chains drawn from one sample of a study of T cell responses to AZD1222 COVID-19 vaccine. The table came from immunoSEQ multiplex PCR; TCRdb's copy has only in-frame clones and leaves some out. Here the sample spans 150,000 to 180,000 clones, about 85% being singletons. The source material was peripheral blood, sampled on day 0 of AZD1222 vaccination. Every receptor here comes from an adult in good health. Each CDR3 is given with its conserved first and last residue. Fields, in order: V gene, CDR3 protein.

TRBV7-9 CASSPQGITYEQYF
TRBV5-1 CASSLSSTSGGPFSTDTQYF
TRBV4-3 CASSQNRAVGNTIYF
TRBV19 CASSLRPVADGYTF
TRBV6-5 CASSLGGSNQPQHF
TRBV11-2 CASSLVQQETQYF
TRBV19 CASSIGTSGSYEQYF
TRBV5-1 CASSLADRVFTYEQFF
TRBV5-1 CASSFTPGSAGELFF
TRBV29-1 CSVVGAADEKLFF
TRBV4-3 CASSQELRVDTEAFF
TRBV2 CALRRTGVNTGELFF
TRBV19 CASSIGTAYPLHF
TRBV4-1 CASSQDSRRPTNTGEPFF
TRBV3-1/TRBV3-2 CASSLRDGKETQYF
TRBV14 CASSQDWVRTGGPVPYGYTF
TRBV6-5 CASSTGNEQFF
TRBV4-1 CASSLQGDYEQYF
TRBV19 CASSPRRMDTQYF
TRBV7-6 CASSLRDLANTGELFF
TRBV4-3 CASSQEIQGEQYF
TRBV5-1 CASRLVSGVSYEQYF
TRBV7-2 CASSLVGLVSGANVLTF
TRBV5-5 CASSLAGGAEAFF
TRBV10-2 CASRLGSDNQPQHF
TRBV5-1 CASGIDTQPAYEQYF
TRBV7-9 CASSGDTLNSPLHF